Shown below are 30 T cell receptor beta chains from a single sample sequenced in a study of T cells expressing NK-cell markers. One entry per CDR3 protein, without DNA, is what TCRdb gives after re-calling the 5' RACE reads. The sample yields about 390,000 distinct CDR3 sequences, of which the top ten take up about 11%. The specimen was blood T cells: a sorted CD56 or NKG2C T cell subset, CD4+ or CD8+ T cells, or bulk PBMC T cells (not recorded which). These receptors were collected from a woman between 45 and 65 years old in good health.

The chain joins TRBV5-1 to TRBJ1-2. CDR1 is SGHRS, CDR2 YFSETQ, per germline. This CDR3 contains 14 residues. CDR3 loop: CASSPDMTNYGYTF.

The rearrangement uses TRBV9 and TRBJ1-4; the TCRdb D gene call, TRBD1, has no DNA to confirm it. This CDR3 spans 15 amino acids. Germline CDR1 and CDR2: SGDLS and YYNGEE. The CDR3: CASSMTGTGGEKLFF.

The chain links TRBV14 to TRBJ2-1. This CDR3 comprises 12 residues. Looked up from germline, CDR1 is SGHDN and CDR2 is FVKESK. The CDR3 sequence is CASSRGSPNQFF.

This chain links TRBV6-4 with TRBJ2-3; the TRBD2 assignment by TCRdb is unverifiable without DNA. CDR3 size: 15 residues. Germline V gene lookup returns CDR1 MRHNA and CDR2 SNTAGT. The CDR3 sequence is CASSDGTSGTDTQYF.

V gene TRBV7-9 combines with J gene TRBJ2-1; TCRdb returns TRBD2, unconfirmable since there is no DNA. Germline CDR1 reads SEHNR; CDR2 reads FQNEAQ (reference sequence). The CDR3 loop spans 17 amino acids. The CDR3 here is CASSLVPTGAVYNEQFF.

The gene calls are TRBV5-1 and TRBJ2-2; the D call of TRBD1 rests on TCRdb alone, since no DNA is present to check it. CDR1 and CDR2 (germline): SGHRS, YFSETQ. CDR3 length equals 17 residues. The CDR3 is CASSLGPKRDKAGELFF.

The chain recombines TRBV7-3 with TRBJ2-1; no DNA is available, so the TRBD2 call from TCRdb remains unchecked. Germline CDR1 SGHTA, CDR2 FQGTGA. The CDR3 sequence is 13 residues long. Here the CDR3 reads CASSLSGTREQFF.

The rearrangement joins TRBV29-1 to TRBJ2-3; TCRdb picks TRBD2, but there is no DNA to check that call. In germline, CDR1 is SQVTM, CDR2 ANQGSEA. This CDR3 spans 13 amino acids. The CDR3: CSSLAGSTDTQYF.

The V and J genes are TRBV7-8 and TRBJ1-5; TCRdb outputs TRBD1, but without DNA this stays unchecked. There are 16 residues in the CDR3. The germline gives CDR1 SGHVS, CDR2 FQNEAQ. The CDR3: CASSLRGDSTYQPQHF.

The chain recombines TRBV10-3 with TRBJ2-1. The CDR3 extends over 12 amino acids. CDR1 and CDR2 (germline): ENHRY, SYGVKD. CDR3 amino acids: CAIGLGNNEQFF.

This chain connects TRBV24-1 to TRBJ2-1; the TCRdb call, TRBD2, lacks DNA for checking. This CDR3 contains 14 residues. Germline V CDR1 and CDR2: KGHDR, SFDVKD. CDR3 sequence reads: CATQGAGEAGEQFF.

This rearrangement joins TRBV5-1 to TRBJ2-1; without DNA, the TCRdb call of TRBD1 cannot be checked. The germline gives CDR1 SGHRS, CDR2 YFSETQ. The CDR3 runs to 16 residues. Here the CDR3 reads CASFLGAGVPYNEQFF.

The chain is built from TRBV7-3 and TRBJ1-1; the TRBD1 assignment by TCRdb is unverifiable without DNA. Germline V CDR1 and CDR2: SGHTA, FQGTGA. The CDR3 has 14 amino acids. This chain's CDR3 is CASSADRRSGEAFF.

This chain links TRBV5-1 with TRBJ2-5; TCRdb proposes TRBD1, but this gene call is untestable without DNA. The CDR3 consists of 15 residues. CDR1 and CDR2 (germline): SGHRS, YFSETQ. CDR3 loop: CASSLQTGGMETQYF.

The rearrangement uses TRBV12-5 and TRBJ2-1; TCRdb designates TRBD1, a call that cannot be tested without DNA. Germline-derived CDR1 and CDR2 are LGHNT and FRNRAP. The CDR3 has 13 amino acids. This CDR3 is CASGLNSGGEQFF.

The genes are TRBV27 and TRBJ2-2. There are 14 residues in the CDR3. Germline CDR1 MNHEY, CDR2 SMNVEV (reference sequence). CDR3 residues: CASKRTANTGELFF.

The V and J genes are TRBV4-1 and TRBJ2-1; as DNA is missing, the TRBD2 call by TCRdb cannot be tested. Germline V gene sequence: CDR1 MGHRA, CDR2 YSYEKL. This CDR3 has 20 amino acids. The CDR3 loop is CASSQGLTATSGRPYNEQFF.

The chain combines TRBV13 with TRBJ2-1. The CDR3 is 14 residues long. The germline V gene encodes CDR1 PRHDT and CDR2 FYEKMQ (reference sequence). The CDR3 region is CASSSRDSINEQFF.

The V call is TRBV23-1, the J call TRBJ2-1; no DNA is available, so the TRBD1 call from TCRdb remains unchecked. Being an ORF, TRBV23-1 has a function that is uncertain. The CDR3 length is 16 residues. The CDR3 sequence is CASSQSQGEIHNEQFF.

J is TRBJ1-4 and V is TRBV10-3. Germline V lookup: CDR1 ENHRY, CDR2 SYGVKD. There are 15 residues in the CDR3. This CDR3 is CAISETDREGEKLFF.

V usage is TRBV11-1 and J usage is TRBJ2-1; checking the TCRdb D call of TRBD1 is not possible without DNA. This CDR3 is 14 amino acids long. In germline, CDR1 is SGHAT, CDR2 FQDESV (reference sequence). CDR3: CASTGDSGGDEQFF.

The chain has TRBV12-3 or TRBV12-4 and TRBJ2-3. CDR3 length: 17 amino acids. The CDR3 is CASSLEAWGKMTDTQYF.

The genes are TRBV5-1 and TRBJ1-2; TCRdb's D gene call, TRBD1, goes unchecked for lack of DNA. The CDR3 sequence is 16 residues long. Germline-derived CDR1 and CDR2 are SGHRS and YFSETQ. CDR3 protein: CASSLGDRGVNYGYTF. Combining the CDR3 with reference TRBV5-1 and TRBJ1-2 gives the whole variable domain KAGVTQTPRYLIKTRGQQVTLSCSPISGHRSVSWYQQTPGQGLQFLFEYFSETQRNKGNFPGRFSGRQFSNSRSEMNVSTLELGDSALYLCASSLGDRGVNYGYTFGSGTRLTVV.

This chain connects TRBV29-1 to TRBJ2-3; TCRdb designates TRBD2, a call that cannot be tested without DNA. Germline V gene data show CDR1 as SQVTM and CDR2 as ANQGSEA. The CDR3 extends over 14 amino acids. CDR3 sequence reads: CSVESGLTTDTQYF.

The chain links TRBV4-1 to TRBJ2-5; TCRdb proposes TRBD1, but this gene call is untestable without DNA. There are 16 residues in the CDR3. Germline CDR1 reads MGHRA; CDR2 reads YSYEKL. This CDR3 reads CASSHSFGTQQETQYF.

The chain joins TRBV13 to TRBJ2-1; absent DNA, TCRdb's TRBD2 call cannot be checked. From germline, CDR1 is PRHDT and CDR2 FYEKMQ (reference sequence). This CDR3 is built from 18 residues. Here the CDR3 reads CASSRLAGGRPTYNEQFF.

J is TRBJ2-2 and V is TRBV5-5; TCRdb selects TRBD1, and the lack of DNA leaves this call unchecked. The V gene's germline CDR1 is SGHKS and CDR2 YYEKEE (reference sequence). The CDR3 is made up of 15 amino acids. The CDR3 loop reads CASSRLTGSAGELFF.

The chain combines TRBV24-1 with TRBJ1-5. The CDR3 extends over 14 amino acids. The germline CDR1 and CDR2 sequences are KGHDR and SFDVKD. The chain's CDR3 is CATSDGGGGQPQHF.

The CDR3 spells CASSSDGGTNEKLFF. The rearrangement links TRBV7-3 to TRBJ1-4; TCRdb calls TRBD1, which cannot be checked without DNA. The CDR3 contains 15 residues. CDR1 and CDR2 (germline): SGHTA, FQGTGA.

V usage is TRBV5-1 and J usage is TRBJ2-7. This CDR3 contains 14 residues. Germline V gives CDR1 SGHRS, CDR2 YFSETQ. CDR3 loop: CASSFGGSSREQYF.